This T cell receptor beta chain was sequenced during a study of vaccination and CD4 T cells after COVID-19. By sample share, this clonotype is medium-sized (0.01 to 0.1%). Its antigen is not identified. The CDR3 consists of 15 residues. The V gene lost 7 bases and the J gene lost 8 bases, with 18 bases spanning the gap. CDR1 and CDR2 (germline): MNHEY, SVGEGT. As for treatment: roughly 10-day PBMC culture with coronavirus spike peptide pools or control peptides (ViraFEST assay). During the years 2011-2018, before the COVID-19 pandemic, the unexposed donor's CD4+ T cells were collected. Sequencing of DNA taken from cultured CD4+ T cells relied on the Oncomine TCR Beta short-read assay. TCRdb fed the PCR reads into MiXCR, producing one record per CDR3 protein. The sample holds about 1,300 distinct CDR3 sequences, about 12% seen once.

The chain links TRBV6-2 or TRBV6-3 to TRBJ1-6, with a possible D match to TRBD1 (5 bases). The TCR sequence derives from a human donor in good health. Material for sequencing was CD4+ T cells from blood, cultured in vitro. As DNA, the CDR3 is TGTGCCAGCACAAACGGGGGGAGGGGTGATTCACCCCTCCACTTT. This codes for CASTNGGRGDSPLHF.